The next 16 T cell receptor beta chains were all read from a single sample in a study of molecular identifiers for immune sequencing clone quantification (dated by TCRdb to the late 2010s). Libraries were prepared through PCR. These reads were obtained on an Illumina HiSeq 4000. The public reads were reanalyzed by TCRdb: fastp trimming at Q25, MiXCR alignment, in-frame beta chains only. All rows with the same CDR3 protein become a single entry with the most common DNA and genes. The sample table lists around 82,000 distinct CDR3 sequences, 19% of them with a count of one. The ten largest clones take up roughly 0.85% of the sample. The sample was naive CD8+ T cells from blood, with Jurkat cell RNA spiked in. The label giving this sample's cell subset or site can be read as: FACS-sorted CD8+CD4-CCR7+CD45RA+ naive T cells. Receptors were obtained from a human donor in good health. Some libraries in this study had Jurkat cell RNA spiked in.

This clonotype was seen ten or more times. This rearrangement joins TRBV6-6 to TRBJ2-1; D is tentatively TRBD1 or TRBD2 (5 bases each). V was clipped by 0 bases and J by 12 bases, with 21 bases between them. Germline CDR1 is MNHNY and CDR2 is SVGAGI (reference sequence). The CDR3 is 16 amino acids. The CDR3 loop is CASSYSTKQGELGQFF. In nucleotides, the CDR3 is TGTGCCAGCAGTTACTCGACGAAGCAGGGAGAGTTAGGGCAGTTCTTC.

This clonotype occurred many times. The genes are TRBV28 and TRBJ2-1; 10 nucleotides line up with TRBD2. The CDR3 length is 15 residues. From germline, CDR1 is MDHEN and CDR2 SYDVKM. V lost 1 base and J lost 8; bases outside the gene matches: 5. This CDR3 is CASSLSSGSLDEQFF. CDR3 nucleotides: TGTGCCAGCAGTTTATCTAGCGGGAGTCTCGATGAGCAGTTCTTC.

This clonotype was observed many times. The J gene is TRBJ1-5, the V gene TRBV28; the match to TRBD1 covers 11 bases. Trimming removed 5 bases from V and 2 bases from J; junction bases left unmatched: 5. The CDR3 contains 16 residues. CDR1 MDHEN and CDR2 SYDVKM come from the germline V gene. The CDR3 DNA reads as TGTGCCAGCAGTGCTGGGACAGGGGGACGCAATCAGCCCCAGCATTTT. The encoded protein is CASSAGTGGRNQPQHF.

As for this clonotype: A much larger clone differs from this one at a single base, so this may be a read error. The chain recombines TRBV27 with TRBJ2-7; 12 bases are shared with TRBD2. Germline lookup yields CDR1 MNHEY and CDR2 SMNVEV (reference sequence). There are 15 residues in the CDR3. The junction had 8 bases not matched to a gene; V was cut back by 5 bases and J by 6 bases. The CDR3 DNA is TGTGCCAGCAGTCCGACTAGCGGGGGCTTTGGCGAGCAGTACTTC. Its translation is CASSPTSGGFGEQYF.

This clonotype was counted at least ten times. This chain uses TRBV9 with TRBJ2-7, with TRBD2 matching over 11 bases. Germline-derived CDR1 and CDR2 are SGDLS and YYNGEE. V dropped 0 bases and J dropped 5; count of bases not matched to a gene: 4. The CDR3 runs to 15 residues. This CDR3 is CASSVEWTSGHEQYF. CDR3 nucleotide sequence: TGTGCCAGCAGCGTAGAGTGGACTAGCGGGCACGAGCAGTACTTC.

This clonotype was observed many times. The genes are TRBV20-1 and TRBJ1-1; D uncertain. Germline lookup yields CDR1 DFQATT and CDR2 SNEGSKA (reference sequence). The CDR3 sequence is 13 residues long. V was trimmed by 3 bases and J by 3 bases, leaving 11 bases between them. CDR3 in amino acids: CSARSRGHTEAFF. DNA for the CDR3: TGCAGTGCTAGGTCCAGAGGTCACACTGAAGCTTTCTTT.

This chain links TRBV19 with TRBJ2-3, with 12 bases identical to TRBD2. The junction had 12 bases not matched to a gene; V was cut back by 0 bases and J by 2 bases. Germline values: CDR1 LNHDA, CDR2 SQIVND (reference sequence). This CDR3 has 20 amino acids. The CDR3 loop is CASSIDPASGGAYDTDTQYF. For the CDR3, the DNA is TGTGCCAGTAGTATAGATCCGGCTAGCGGGGGGGCCTATGACACAGATACGCAGTATTTT.

There are many counts of this clonotype. The V call is TRBV7-2, the J call TRBJ1-4, with no clear D. The CDR3 covers 15 residues. Trimming took off 1 base at V and 4 bases at J, with 10 bases between the two ends. Germline CDR1 is SGHTA and CDR2 is FQGNSA. As DNA, the CDR3 is TGTGCCAGCAGCTTAGTTCGGTCAATTAATGAAAAACTGTTTTTT. Its translation: CASSLVRSINEKLFF. Supplemented by reference TRBV7-2 and TRBJ1-4, the full variable domain reads GAGVSQSPSNKVTEKGKDVELRCDPISGHTALYWYRQSLGQGLEFLIYFQGNSAPDKSGLPSDRFSAERTGGSVSTLTIQRTQQEDSAVYLCASSLVRSINEKLFFGSGTQLSVL.

Many counts were recorded for this clonotype. This chain joins TRBV4-2 and TRBJ2-2; D possibly corresponds to TRBD2 (5 bases). The germline V gene has CDR1 LGHNA and CDR2 YNFKEQ. CDR3 length equals 17 residues. Trimming pared 0 bases from V and 5 bases from J, leaving 16 bases between. The CDR3 spells CASSQDLSLEDTGELFF. Here the CDR3 DNA reads TGTGCCAGCAGCCAAGATTTATCGTTGGAGGATACCGGGGAGCTGTTTTTT.

At least ten counts were recorded for this clonotype. In DNA, the CDR3 is TGCAGTGCTATGTACTCGGGACAGACGAGCAATCAGCCCCAGCATTTT. It encodes CSAMYSGQTSNQPQHF. This sequence joins TRBV20-1 and TRBJ1-5, with 7 bases aligning to TRBD1. Germline trimming cut 4 bases from V and 1 base from J; bases unmatched to any gene: 10. This CDR3 comprises 16 residues. Looked up from germline, CDR1 is DFQATT and CDR2 is SNEGSKA (reference sequence).

This clonotype was found a few times. Given a much more abundant clone one base away, this may be a read error. In this CDR3 the conserved last residue, phenylalanine or tryptophan, is missing, so a read error is likely. The chain links TRBV6-2 or TRBV6-3 to TRBJ1-5; D unresolved. Trimming stripped 7 bases from V and 8 bases from J, with 18 bases between. CDR3 length equals 14 residues. Germline V lookup: CDR1 MNHEY, CDR2 SVGEGT. CDR3 nucleotide sequence: TGTGCCAGCACCTACATCCCCGGTTTGGAGCCCCAGCATTCT. It yields the protein CASTYIPGLEPQHS.

Comments on this clonotype: No conserved phenylalanine or tryptophan is present at the end of the CDR3, so a read error is the likely explanation. The V gene is TRBV24-1, the J gene TRBJ2-7, with D perhaps TRBD2 (5 bases). Germline V lookup: CDR1 KGHDR, CDR2 SFDVKD. Trimming stripped 4 bases from V and 0 bases from J, with 9 bases between. The CDR3 totals 14 residues. DNA for the CDR3: TGTGCCACCAGTGAGAGGGCGATCTCCTACGAGCAGTACCTC. It encodes CATSERAISYEQYL.

This clonotype was counted ten times or more. The chain combines TRBV9 with TRBJ1-6; D is uncertain. The CDR3 extends over 13 amino acids. V dropped 5 bases and J dropped 5 bases, with 8 bases sitting between them. Germline values: CDR1 SGDLS, CDR2 YYNGEE. The CDR3 sequence: CASRGHNNSPLHF. As DNA, the CDR3 is TGTGCCAGCAGGGGCCACAATAATTCACCCCTCCACTTT.

A few counts support this clonotype. This chain uses TRBV12-3 or TRBV12-4 with TRBJ2-1; 8 bases line up with TRBD1. The CDR3 length is 16 residues. Trimming took 6 bases from V and 2 from J; bases not matched to a gene: 9. CDR3 DNA sequence: TGTGCCAGCAGGCCGAGCCGGGACAGGACCTACAATGAGCAGTTCTTC. It codes for CASRPSRDRTYNEQFF.

In DNA, the CDR3 is TGTGCCAGCAGTGAAGCGCAGTTAGCGGGAGTGAGAGAGCAGTACTTC. Its protein is CASSEAQLAGVREQYF. The gene calls are TRBV2 and TRBJ2-7; TRBD2 aligns across 9 bases. J gave up 7 bases and V 0 bases, and 10 bases lay outside the gene matches. The CDR3 spans 16 residues. CDR1 and CDR2 from the germline V gene are SNHLY and FYNNEI.

This clonotype was counted ten times or more. The CDR3 coding sequence is TGTGCCAGCAGTCACACGATATTAACAGATGGCTACACCTTC. Protein: CASSHTILTDGYTF. The chain couples TRBV12-3 or TRBV12-4 to TRBJ1-2, with no clear D. This CDR3 is built from 14 residues. V was cut by 5 bases and J by 6 bases, with 16 bases left in between.